The rows below give T cell receptor beta chains drawn from one sample of a study of T cell changes during pregnancy in multiple sclerosis. TCRdb keeps only in-frame clones here, not all; method: immunoSEQ multiplex PCR. The sample yields more than 90,000 clones, about 90% seen once. The sample here was peripheral blood, taken in the second trimester of pregnancy. These receptors all stem from a female donor with multiple sclerosis, enrolled in a pregnancy study. Each CDR3 is given with its conserved first and last residue. The D gene is left open where the match is weak. A clone size is listed for some rows: how often the clone was seen (once, few, many), or a class if it is expanded.

J,D,size,V,CDR3,DNA
TRBJ2-5,TRBD1,-,TRBV6-6,CASSPTGGPQETQYF,TGTGCCAGCAGCCCTACAGGGGGCCCCCAAGAGACCCAGTACTTC
TRBJ1-1,-,-,TRBV5-1,CASSLRPGPNTEAFF,TGCGCCAGCAGCTTGCGGCCAGGCCCGAACACTGAAGCTTTCTTT
TRBJ2-7,-,-,TRBV29-1,CSGQSGYEQYF,TGCAGCGGCCAATCGGGCTACGAGCAGTACTTC
TRBJ1-1,-,-,TRBV5-1,CASSLGPGGYTEAFF,TGCGCCAGCAGCTTGGGCCCGGGGGGTTACACTGAAGCTTTCTTT
TRBJ2-7,-,-,TRBV4-2,CASSLQTGPSYEQYF,TGTGCCAGCAGCCTTCAGACAGGCCCTTCCTACGAGCAGTACTTC
TRBJ2-2,TRBD2,-,TRBV14,CASSQYGAGVNTGELFF,TGTGCCAGCAGCCAATATGGGGCGGGAGTGAACACCGGGGAGCTGTTTTTT
TRBJ2-7,-,-,TRBV27,CASSLTTAYEQYF,TGTGCCAGCAGTTTAACGACAGCCTACGAGCAGTACTTC
TRBJ2-7,TRBD1,-,TRBV6-5,CASSLGQGDTYEQYF,TGTGCCAGCAGTCTGGGACAGGGGGACACCTACGAGCAGTACTTC
TRBJ1-1,TRBD1,-,TRBV28,CASSPGQGGNTEAFF,TGTGCCAGCAGTCCCGGACAGGGGGGTAACACTGAAGCTTTCTTT
TRBJ2-5,TRBD2,-,TRBV6-5,CASSGLAGGEETQYF,TGTGCCAGCAGTGGACTAGCGGGGGGAGAGGAGACCCAGTACTTC
TRBJ1-2,-,-,TRBV10-3,CAISGNQGNGYTF,TGTGCCATCAGTGGTAACCAGGGTAATGGCTACACCTTC
TRBJ2-2,TRBD2,-,TRBV19,CASSNPGTSGFTGELFF,TGTGCCAGTAGTAACCCCGGGACTAGCGGATTCACCGGGGAGCTGTTTTTT
TRBJ2-1,-,-,TRBV5-1,CASSLFDSNYNEQFF,TGCGCCAGCAGCTTGTTCGACTCCAACTACAATGAGCAGTTCTTC
TRBJ1-3,-,-,TRBV5-4,CASRGFETIYF,TGTGCCAGCCGTGGTTTCGAGACCATATATTTT
TRBJ1-2,TRBD1,-,TRBV25-1,CASRQGAGYTF,TGTGCCAGCAGGCAGGGGGCGGGCTACACCTTC
TRBJ1-1,-,-,TRBV6-5,CASSSGNSIAFF,TGTGCCAGCAGTTCGGGGAACTCTATAGCTTTCTTT
TRBJ1-1,-,few,TRBV5-1,CASSPWMGAEAFF,TGCGCCAGCAGCCCCTGGATGGGGGCCGAAGCTTTCTTT
TRBJ2-7,TRBD2,-,TRBV28,CASSLRGSLGLAGYEQYF,TGTGCCAGCAGTTTACGGGGCTCACTTGGACTAGCGGGGTACGAGCAGTACTTC